This T cell receptor beta chain was recovered during a study of blood T cell repertoires in COVID-19. CDR1 is LGHNA, CDR2 YNFKEQ, per germline. The CDR3 loop spans 15 amino acids. Trimming at V came to 5 bases and at J to 2 bases, leaving 4 bases not matched to a gene. Repertoires were generated with immunoSEQ multiplex PCR, while TCRdb's copy carries only in-frame clones and drops some. The sample shows around 130,000 clones, around 84% of them seen only once. The TCR comes from a man aged 30 to 39 with COVID-19, enrolled during active disease. The sequenced material came from peripheral blood. V is TRBV4-2 and J is TRBJ1-4; 8 nucleotides agree with TRBD1. In DNA, the CDR3 is TGTGCCAGCAGCGGGGACAGGACCACTAATGAAAAACTGTTTTTT. Amino acid sequence: CASSGDRTTNEKLFF.